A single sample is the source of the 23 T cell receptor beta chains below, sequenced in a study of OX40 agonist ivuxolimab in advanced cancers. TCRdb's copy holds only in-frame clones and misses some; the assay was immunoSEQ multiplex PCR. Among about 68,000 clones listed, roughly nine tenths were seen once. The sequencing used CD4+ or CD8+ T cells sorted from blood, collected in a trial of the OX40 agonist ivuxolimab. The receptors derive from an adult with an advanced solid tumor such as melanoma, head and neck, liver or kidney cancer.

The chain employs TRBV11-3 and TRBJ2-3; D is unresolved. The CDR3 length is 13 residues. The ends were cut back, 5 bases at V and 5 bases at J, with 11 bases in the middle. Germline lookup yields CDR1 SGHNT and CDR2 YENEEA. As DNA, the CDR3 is TGTGCCAGCAGCCCCACCAGTAAAGATACGCAGTATTTT. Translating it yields CASSPTSKDTQYF.

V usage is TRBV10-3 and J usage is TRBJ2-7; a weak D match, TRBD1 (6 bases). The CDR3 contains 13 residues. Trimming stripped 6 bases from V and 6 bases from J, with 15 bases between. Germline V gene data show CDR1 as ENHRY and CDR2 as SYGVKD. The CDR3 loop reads CAIRRAGVGEQYF. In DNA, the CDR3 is TGTGCCATCAGGAGGGCAGGGGTGGGCGAGCAGTACTTC.

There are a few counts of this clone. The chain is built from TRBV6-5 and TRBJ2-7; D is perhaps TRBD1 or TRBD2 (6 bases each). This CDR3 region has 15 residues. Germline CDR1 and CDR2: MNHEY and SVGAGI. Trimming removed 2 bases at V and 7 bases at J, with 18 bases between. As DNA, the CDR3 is TGTGCCAGCAGTTACGGGCTGACTGGAGGGGGAGAGCAGTACTTC. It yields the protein CASSYGLTGGGEQYF.

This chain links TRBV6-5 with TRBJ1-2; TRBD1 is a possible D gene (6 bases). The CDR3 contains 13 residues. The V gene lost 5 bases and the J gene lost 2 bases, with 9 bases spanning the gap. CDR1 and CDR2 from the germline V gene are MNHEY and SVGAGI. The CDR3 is CASSRQGNYGYTF. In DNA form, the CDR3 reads TGTGCCAGCAGTAGGCAGGGGAACTATGGCTACACCTTC.

CDR3 sequence reads: CAISGEGAVIYYEQYF. The CDR3 DNA is TGTGCCATCAGTGGGGAGGGGGCTGTGATTTACTACGAGCAGTACTTC. The genes are TRBV10-3 and TRBJ2-7, with D perhaps TRBD1 or TRBD2 (7 bases each). The CDR3 length is 16 residues. V was shortened by 4 bases and J by 3 bases, with 19 bases between the two germline ends. Germline CDR1 reads ENHRY; CDR2 reads SYGVKD.

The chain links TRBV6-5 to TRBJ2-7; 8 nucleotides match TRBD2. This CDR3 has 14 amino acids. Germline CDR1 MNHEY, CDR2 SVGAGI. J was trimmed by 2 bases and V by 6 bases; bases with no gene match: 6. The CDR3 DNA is TGTGCCAGCAGCCCTAGCGGGCTGACCTACGAGCAGTACTTC. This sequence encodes CASSPSGLTYEQYF.

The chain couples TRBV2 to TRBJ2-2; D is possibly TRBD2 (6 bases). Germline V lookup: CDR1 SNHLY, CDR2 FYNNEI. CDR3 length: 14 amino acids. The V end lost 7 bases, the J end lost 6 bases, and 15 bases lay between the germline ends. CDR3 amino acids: CASKWQEGSGELFF. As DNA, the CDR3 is TGTGCCAGCAAATGGCAGGAGGGATCCGGGGAGCTGTTTTTT.

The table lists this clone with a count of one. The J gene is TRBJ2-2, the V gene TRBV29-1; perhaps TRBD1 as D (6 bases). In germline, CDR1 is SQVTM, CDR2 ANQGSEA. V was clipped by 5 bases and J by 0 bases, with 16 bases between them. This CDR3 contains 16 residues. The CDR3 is CSVSSGTTSNTGELFF. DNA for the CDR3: TGCAGCGTTTCGTCCGGGACAACCTCGAACACCGGGGAGCTGTTTTTT.

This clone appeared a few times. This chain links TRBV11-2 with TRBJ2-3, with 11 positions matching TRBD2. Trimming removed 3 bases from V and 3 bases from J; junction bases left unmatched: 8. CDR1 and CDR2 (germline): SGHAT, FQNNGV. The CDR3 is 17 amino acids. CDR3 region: CASSFSGRAEGTDTQYF. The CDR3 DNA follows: TGTGCCAGCAGCTTTAGCGGGAGGGCCGAGGGTACAGATACGCAGTATTTT.

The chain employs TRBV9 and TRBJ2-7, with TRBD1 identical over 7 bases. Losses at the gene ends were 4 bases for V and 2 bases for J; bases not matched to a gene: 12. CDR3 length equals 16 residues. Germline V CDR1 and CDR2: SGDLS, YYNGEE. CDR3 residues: CASSLQGQAGTYEQYF. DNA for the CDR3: TGTGCCAGCAGCTTACAAGGACAGGCAGGGACCTACGAGCAGTACTTC.

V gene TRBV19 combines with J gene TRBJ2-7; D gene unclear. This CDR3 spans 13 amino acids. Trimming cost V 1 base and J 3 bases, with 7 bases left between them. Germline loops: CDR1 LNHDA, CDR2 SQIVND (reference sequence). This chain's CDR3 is CASSIAPDYEQYF. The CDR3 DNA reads TGTGCCAGTAGTATAGCCCCGGACTACGAGCAGTACTTC.

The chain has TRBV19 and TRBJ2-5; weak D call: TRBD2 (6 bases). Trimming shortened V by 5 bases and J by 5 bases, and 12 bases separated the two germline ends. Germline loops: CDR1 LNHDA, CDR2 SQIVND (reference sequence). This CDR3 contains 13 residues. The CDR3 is CASSSGSAETQYF. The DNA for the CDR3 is TGTGCCAGTAGTTCCGGGAGCGCTGAGACCCAGTACTTC.

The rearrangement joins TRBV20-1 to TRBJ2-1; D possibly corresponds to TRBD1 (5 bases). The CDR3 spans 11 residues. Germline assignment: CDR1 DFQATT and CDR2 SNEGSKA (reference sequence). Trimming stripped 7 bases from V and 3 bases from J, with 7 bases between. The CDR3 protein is CSGGHYNEQFF. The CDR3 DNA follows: TGCAGTGGAGGACACTACAATGAGCAGTTCTTC.

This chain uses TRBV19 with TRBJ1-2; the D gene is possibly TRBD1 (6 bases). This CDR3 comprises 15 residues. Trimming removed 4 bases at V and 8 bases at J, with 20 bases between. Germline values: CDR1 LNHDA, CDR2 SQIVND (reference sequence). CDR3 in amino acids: CASSTLQQGRRGYTF. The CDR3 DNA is TGTGCCAGTAGTACGTTACAACAGGGACGAAGAGGCTACACCTTC.

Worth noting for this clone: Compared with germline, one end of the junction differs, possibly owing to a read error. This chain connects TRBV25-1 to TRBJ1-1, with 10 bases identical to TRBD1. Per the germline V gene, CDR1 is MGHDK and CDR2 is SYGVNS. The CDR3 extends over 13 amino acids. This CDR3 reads CASSPGQGTTLSF. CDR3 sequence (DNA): TGTGCCAGCAGCCCGGGACAGGGGACCACGCTTAGCTTT.

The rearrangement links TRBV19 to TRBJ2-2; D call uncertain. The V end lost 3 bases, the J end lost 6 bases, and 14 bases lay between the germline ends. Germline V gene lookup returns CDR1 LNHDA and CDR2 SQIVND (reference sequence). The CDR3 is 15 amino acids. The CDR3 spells CASSIRGVEAGELFF. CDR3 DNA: TGTGCCAGTAGTATTCGTGGGGTCGAGGCCGGGGAGCTGTTTTTT.

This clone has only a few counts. CDR3 in DNA: TGTGCCACCAGCAGAGTCGGCAGTACCTTCACCGGGGAGCTGTTTTTT. Encoded protein: CATSRVGSTFTGELFF. V is TRBV15 and J is TRBJ2-2; D remains unclear. Germline loops: CDR1 LNHNV, CDR2 YYDKDF (reference sequence). V lost 1 base to trimming and J lost 4 bases, with 13 bases between them. CDR3 size: 16 residues.

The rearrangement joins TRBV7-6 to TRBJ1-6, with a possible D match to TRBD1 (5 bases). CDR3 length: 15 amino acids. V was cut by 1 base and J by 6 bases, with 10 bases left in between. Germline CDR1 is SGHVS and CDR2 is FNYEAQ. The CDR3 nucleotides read TGTGCCAGCAGCTTAGGTCCAGGGTCTAATTCACCCCTCCACTTT. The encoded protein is CASSLGPGSNSPLHF.

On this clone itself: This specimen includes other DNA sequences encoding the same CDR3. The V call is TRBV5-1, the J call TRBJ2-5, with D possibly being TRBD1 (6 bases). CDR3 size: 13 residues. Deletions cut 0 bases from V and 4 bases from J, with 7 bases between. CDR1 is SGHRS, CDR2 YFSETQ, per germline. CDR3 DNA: TGCGCCAGCAGCTTGGCAGGGGCAGAGACCCAGTACTTC. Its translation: CASSLAGAETQYF.

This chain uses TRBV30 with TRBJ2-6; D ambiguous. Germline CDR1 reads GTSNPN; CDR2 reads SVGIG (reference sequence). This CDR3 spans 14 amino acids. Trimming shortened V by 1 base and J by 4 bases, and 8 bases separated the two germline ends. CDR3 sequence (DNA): TGTGCCTGGAGTGGGGGTGGGGGGGCCAACGTCCTGACTTTC. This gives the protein CAWSGGGGANVLTF.

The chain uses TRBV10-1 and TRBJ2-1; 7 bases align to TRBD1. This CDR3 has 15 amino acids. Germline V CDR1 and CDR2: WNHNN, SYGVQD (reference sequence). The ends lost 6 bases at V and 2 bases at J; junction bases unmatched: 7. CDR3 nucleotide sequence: TGCGCCAGCAGCCGGACAGGCCAAGCCTACAATGAGCAGTTCTTC. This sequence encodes CASSRTGQAYNEQFF.

CDR3 amino acids: CASSSPTGYGGQETQYF. The CDR3 coding sequence is TGTGCCAGCTCCTCACCTACCGGGTATGGGGGCCAGGAGACCCAGTACTTC. The chain links TRBV18 to TRBJ2-5; D might be TRBD1 (6 bases). Trimming shortened V by 6 bases and J by 5 bases, and 25 bases separated the two germline ends. The CDR3 sequence is 17 residues long. Germline lookup yields CDR1 KGHSH and CDR2 LQKENI.

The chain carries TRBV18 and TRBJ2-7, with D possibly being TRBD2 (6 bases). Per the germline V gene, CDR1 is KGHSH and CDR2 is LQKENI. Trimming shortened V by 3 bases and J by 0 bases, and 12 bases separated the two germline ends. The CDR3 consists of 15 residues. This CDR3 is CASSPRDLYSYEQYF. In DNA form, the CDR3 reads TGTGCCAGCTCACCGCGGGACCTCTACTCCTACGAGCAGTACTTC. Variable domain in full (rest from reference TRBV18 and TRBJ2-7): NAGVMQNPRHLVRRRGQEARLRCSPMKGHSHVYWYRQLPEEGLKFMVYLQKENIIDESGMPKERFSAEFPKEGPSILRIQQVVRGDSAAYFCASSPRDLYSYEQYFGPGTRLTVT.